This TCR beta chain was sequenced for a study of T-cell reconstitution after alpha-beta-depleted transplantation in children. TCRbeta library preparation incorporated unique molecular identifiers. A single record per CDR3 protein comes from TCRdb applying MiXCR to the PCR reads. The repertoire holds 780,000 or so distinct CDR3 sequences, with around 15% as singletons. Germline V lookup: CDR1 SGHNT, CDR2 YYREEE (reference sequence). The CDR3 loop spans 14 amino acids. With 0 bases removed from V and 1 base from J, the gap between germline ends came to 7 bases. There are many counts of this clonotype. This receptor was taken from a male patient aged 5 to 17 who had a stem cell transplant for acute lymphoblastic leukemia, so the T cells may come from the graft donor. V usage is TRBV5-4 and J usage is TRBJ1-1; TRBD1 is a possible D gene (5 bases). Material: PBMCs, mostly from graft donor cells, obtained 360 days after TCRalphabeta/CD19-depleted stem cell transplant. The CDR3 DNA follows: TGTGCCAGCAGCTTGGTCCAGGGGAACACTGAAGCTTTCTTT. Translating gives CASSLVQGNTEAFF.